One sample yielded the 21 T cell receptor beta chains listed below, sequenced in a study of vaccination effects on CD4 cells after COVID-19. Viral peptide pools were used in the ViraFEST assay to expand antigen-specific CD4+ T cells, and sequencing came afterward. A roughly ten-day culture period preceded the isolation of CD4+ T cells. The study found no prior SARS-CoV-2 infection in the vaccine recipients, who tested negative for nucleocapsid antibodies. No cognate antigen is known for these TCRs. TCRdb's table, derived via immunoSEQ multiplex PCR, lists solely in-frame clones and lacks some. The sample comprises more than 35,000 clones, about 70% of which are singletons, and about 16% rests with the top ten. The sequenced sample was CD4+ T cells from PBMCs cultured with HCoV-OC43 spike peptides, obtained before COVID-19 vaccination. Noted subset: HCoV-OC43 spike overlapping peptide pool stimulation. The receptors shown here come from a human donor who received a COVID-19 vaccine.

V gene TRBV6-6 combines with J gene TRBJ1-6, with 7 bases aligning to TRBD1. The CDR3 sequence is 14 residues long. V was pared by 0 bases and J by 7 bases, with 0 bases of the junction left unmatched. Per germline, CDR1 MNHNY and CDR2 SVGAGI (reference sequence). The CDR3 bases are TGTGCCAGCAGTTACTCGGGACAGAATTCACCCCTCCACTTT. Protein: CASSYSGQNSPLHF.

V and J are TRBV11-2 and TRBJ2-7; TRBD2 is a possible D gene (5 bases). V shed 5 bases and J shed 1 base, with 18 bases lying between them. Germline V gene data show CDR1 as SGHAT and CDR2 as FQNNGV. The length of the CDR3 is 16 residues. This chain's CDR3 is CASSGKRRVRSYEQYF. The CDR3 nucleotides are TGTGCCAGCAGCGGCAAGCGGCGGGTTAGGTCCTACGAGCAGTACTTC.

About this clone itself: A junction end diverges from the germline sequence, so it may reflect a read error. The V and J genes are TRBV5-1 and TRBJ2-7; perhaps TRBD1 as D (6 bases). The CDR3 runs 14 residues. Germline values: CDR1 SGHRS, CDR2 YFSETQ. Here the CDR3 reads CASSDGQSSYEQYF. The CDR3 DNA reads TGTGCCAGCAGCGACGGACAGTCATCCTACGAGCAGTACTTC.

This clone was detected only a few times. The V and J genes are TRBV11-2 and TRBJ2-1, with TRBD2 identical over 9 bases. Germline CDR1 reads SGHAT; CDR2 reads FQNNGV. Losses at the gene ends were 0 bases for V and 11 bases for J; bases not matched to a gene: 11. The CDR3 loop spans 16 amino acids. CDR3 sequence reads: CASSLDPPTSGGKQFF. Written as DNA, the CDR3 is TGTGCCAGCAGCTTAGATCCCCCGACTAGCGGAGGAAAGCAGTTCTTC.

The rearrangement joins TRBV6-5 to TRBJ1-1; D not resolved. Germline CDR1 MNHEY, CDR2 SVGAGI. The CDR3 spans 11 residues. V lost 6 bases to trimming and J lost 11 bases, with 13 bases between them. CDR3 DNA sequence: TGTGCCAGCAGCGATCCCGTGGTTGCTTTCTTT. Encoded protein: CASSDPVVAFF.

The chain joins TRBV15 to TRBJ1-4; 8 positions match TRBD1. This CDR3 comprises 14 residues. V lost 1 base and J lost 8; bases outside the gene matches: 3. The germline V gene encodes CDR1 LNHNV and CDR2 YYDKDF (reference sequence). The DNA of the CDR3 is TGTGCCACCAGCAGAGGACAGGGGAACGAAAAACTGTTTTTT. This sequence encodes CATSRGQGNEKLFF.

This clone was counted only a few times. In nucleotides, the CDR3 is TGTGCCAGCAGTTATACGACTCCTGCCGCAGATACGCAGTATTTT. Translating gives CASSYTTPAADTQYF. The chain is built from TRBV6-5 and TRBJ2-3; D is unresolved. The CDR3 is 15 residues long. In germline, CDR1 is MNHEY, CDR2 SVGAGI. The V gene lost 3 bases and the J gene lost 4 bases, with 14 bases spanning the gap.

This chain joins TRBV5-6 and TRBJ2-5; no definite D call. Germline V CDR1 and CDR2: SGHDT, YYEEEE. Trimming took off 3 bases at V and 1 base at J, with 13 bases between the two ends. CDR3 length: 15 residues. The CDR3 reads CASSSQPTVQETQYF. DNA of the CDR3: TGTGCCAGCAGCTCCCAACCAACAGTCCAAGAGACCCAGTACTTC.

DNA for the CDR3: TGTGCCAGCAGTGGGTTCTCAAGCGGCTACGAGCAGTACTTC. It codes for CASSGFSSGYEQYF. The J gene is TRBJ2-7, the V gene TRBV2, with a weak D call TRBD2 (5 bases). V lost 4 bases and J lost 3, with 13 bases in between. The CDR3 contains 14 residues. CDR1 and CDR2 from the germline V gene are SNHLY and FYNNEI.

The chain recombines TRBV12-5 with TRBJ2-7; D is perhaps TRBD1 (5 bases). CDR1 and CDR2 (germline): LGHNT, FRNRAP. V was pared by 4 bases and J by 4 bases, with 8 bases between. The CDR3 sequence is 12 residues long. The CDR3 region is CASGSQEYEQYF. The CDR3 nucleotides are TGTGCTAGTGGTTCACAGGAGTACGAGCAGTACTTC.

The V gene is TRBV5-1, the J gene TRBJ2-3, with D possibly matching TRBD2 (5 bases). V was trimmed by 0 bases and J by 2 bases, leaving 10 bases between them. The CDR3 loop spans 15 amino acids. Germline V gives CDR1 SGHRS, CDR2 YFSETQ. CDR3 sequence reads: CASSLDGLNTDTQYF. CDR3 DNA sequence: TGCGCCAGCAGCTTGGACGGACTGAACACAGATACGCAGTATTTT.

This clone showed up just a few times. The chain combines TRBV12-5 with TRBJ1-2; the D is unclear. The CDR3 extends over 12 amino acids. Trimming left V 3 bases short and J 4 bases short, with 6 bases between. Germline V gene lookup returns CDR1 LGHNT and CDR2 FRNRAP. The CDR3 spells CASGFSGYGYTF. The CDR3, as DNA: TGTGCTAGTGGTTTCTCCGGCTATGGCTACACCTTC.

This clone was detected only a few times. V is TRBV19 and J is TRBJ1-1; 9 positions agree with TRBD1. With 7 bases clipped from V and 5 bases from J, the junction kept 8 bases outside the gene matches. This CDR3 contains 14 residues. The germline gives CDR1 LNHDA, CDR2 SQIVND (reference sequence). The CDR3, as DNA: TGTGCCAGTACCGGGACAGGGTGGGGAACTGAAGCTTTCTTT. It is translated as CASTGTGWGTEAFF.

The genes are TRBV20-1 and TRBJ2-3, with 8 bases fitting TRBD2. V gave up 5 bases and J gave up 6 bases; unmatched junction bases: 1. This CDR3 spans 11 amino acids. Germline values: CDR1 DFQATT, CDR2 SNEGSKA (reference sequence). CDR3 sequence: CSAPGGDTQYF. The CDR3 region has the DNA TGCAGTGCTCCGGGGGGGGATACGCAGTATTTT.

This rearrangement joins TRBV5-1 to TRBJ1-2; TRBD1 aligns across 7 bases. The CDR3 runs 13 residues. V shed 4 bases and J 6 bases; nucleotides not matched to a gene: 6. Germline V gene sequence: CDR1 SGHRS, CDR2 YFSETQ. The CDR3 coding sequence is TGCGCCAGCAGCCAGGGACAGATAGATGGCTACACCTTC. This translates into CASSQGQIDGYTF.

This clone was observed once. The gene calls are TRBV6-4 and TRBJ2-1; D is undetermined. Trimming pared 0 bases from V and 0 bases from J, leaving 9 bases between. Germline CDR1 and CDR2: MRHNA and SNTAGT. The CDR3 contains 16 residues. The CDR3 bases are TGTGCCAGCAGTGACTCTGGTGTACTCTCCTACAATGAGCAGTTCTTC. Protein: CASSDSGVLSYNEQFF.

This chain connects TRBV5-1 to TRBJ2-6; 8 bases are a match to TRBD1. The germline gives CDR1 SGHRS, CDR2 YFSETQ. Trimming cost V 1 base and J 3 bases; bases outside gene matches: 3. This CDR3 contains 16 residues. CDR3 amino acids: CASSLLGTGGANVLTF. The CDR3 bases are TGCGCCAGCAGCTTGTTAGGGACAGGTGGGGCCAACGTCCTGACTTTC.

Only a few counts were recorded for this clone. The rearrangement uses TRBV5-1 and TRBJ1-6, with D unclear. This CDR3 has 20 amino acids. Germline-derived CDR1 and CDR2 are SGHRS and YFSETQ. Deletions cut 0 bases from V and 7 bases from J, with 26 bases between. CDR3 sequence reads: CASSLGSRLRTSPLNSPLHF. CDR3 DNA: TGCGCCAGCAGCTTGGGTAGTCGGCTGCGAACCAGTCCTTTGAATTCACCCCTCCACTTT.

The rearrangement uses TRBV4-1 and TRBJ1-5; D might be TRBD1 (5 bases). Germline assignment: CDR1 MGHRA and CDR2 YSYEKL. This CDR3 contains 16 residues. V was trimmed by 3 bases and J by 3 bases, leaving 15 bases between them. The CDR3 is CASSHRLPGDNQPQHF. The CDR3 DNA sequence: TGCGCCAGCAGCCACCGACTCCCGGGGGACAATCAGCCCCAGCATTTT.

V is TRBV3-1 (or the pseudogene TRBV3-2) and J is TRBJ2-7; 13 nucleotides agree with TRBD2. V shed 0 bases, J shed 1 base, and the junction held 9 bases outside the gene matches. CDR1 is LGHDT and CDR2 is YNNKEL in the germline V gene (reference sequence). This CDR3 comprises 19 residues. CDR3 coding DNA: TGTGCCAGCAGCCAAGAAGGTTCGGGACTAGCGGGGTCGTCCTACGAGCAGTACTTC. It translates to CASSQEGSGLAGSSYEQYF.

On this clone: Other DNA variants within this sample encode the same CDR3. Here the CDR3 reads CASSPDSNTEAFF. The DNA for the CDR3 is TGTGCCAGCAGCCCCGACTCGAACACTGAAGCTTTCTTT. The chain is built from TRBV3-1 (or the pseudogene TRBV3-2) and TRBJ1-1; D uncertain. The V and J ends lost 4 bases and 1 base respectively, with 7 bases between them. Germline V CDR1 and CDR2: LGHDT, YNNKEL (reference sequence). The CDR3 covers 13 residues.